Shown below are 11 T cell receptor beta chains from a single sample sequenced in a study of blood T cell repertoires in COVID-19. Measured with immunoSEQ multiplex PCR; TCRdb has only the in-frame clones, and not every one. The sample has some 130,000 clones, about 78% seen once; the top ten hold approximately 11%. Input material: peripheral blood. The receptors come from a man between 60 and 75 years old who had recovered from COVID-19.

DNA of the CDR3: TGTGCCACCAGGAAGGACACCAACTCCTACAATGAGCAGTTCTTC. Protein: CATRKDTNSYNEQFF. The rearrangement links TRBV15 to TRBJ2-1; tentatively, D is TRBD1 (5 bases). CDR1 and CDR2 (germline): LNHNV, YYDKDF (reference sequence). This CDR3 is built from 15 residues. The V and J ends lost 6 bases and 0 bases respectively, with 12 bases between them. Complete variable domain (other parts from reference TRBV15 and TRBJ2-1): DAMVIQNPRYQVTQFGKPVTLSCSQTLNHNVMYWYQQKSSQAPKLLFHYYDKDFNNEADTPDNFQSRRPNTSFCFLDIRSPGLGDTAMYLCATRKDTNSYNEQFFGPGTRLTVL.

The chain employs TRBV24-1 and TRBJ2-3; 10 bases line up with TRBD1. Per the germline V gene, CDR1 is KGHDR and CDR2 is SFDVKD. The CDR3 runs 16 residues. V was pared by 4 bases and J by 4 bases, with 7 bases of the junction left unmatched. CDR3 in DNA: TGTGCCACCAGTGAGGGGGACAGGGGTTTCGCAGATACGCAGTATTTT. It specifies CATSEGDRGFADTQYF.

The chain carries TRBV24-1 and TRBJ2-5; 8 positions agree with TRBD1. The CDR3 spans 16 residues. V shed 4 bases, J shed 4 bases, and the junction held 10 bases outside the gene matches. Germline V gene lookup returns CDR1 KGHDR and CDR2 SFDVKD. The CDR3 is CATSEYRTGRLETQYF. For the CDR3, the DNA is TGTGCCACCAGTGAGTACAGGACAGGGAGGCTAGAGACCCAGTACTTC.

This clone was seen a handful of times. The chain combines TRBV9 with TRBJ2-1; 7 positions agree with TRBD1. This CDR3 has 19 residues. Trimming cost V 4 bases and J 7 bases; bases outside gene matches: 23. Germline loops: CDR1 SGDLS, CDR2 YYNGEE. The CDR3 DNA is TGTGCCAGCAGCCTAATTATTCCCGGGACAGTCAAAGTCGGGAATGAGCAGTTCTTC. Translating gives CASSLIIPGTVKVGNEQFF. The whole variable domain, remainder taken from reference TRBV9 and TRBJ2-1, is DSGVTQTPKHLITATGQRVTLRCSPRSGDLSVYWYQQSLDQGLQFLIQYYNGEERAKGNILERFSAQQFPDLHSELNLSSLELGDSALYFCASSLIIPGTVKVGNEQFFGPGTRLTVL.

This clone appeared once. This chain joins TRBV20-1 and TRBJ2-3; 7 nucleotides align to TRBD2. Germline V gives CDR1 DFQATT, CDR2 SNEGSKA (reference sequence). The length of the CDR3 is 14 residues. Germline trimming cut 3 bases from V and 3 bases from J; bases unmatched to any gene: 6. DNA of the CDR3: TGCAGTGCTAGTACAGGCGGGAGAACAGATACGCAGTATTTT. Translation gives CSASTGGRTDTQYF.

The V and J genes are TRBV7-8 and TRBJ1-5; TRBD1 matches at 9 bases. Germline lookup yields CDR1 SGHVS and CDR2 FQNEAQ. CDR3 length: 16 amino acids. The ends lost 4 bases at V and 1 base at J; junction bases unmatched: 5. The CDR3, as DNA: TGTGCCAGCAGCTCCTACAGGGGGCTCAGCAATCAGCCCCAGCATTTT. Amino acids: CASSSYRGLSNQPQHF.

V is TRBV21-1 and J is TRBJ1-5. TRBV21-1 is shown as a pseudogene. This CDR3 is 13 amino acids long. CDR3 bases: TGTGCCAGCCTACCCCGGGGGGTTCAGCCCCAGCATTTT. It translates to CASLPRGVQPQHF.

The V call is TRBV28, the J call TRBJ2-1; maybe TRBD1 (6 bases). CDR3 size: 14 residues. The germline gives CDR1 MDHEN, CDR2 SYDVKM. The germline V and J ends were trimmed by 6 bases and 9 bases, with 18 bases remaining between them. CDR3 DNA: TGTGCCAGCAGCCCGGGTTGGGGGCCGCGTGAGCAGTTCTTC. This gives the protein CASSPGWGPREQFF.

With respect to this clone: Other DNA sequences in this specimen translate into the identical CDR3. V is TRBV2 and J is TRBJ1-5, with 10 bases identical to TRBD1. The germline V gene encodes CDR1 SNHLY and CDR2 FYNNEI. The CDR3 spans 14 residues. After removal of 6 bases from V and 3 bases from J, the junction contained 2 bases not matched to a gene. The CDR3 DNA reads TGTGCCAGCAGGGGGACAGGGGTCAATCAGCCCCAGCATTTT. This gives the protein CASRGTGVNQPQHF.

This clone appeared a few times. V usage is TRBV30 and J usage is TRBJ2-6; D gene ambiguous. Germline CDR1 reads GTSNPN; CDR2 reads SVGIG (reference sequence). V was cut by 0 bases and J by 0 bases, with 6 bases left in between. This CDR3 is 15 amino acids long. CDR3 DNA: TGTGCCTGGAGTGTAGCCGCCTCTGGGGCCAACGTCCTGACTTTC. This translates into CAWSVAASGANVLTF.

The chain uses TRBV2 and TRBJ1-2; D is uncertain. Trimming took off 5 bases at V and 3 bases at J, with 4 bases between the two ends. From germline, CDR1 is SNHLY and CDR2 FYNNEI. The CDR3 runs to 11 residues. DNA of the CDR3: TGTGCCAGCAGTATAGACTATGGCTACACCTTC. This gives the protein CASSIDYGYTF.